This is a list of T cell receptor beta chains from one sample in a study of blood T cell repertoires in COVID-19. The repertoire was sequenced with immunoSEQ multiplex PCR; TCRdb's copy has only in-frame clones and lacks some. The table lists approximately 75,000 clones, 82% of them singletons. Sequenced input: peripheral blood. The receptors stem from a human donor in a cohort sampled during active COVID-19. CDR3s include the opening cysteine and the closing phenylalanine or tryptophan. The D gene is left open where the match is weak. Where a row states a size, it is once, few, many or the class of an expanded clone; other rows omit it.

DNA,CDR3,D,V,size,J
TGTGCCAGCAGTCTGACAGATTCCTCAACCTACGAGCAGTACTTC,CASSLTDSSTYEQYF,-,TRBV6-5,once,TRBJ2-7
TGTGCCAGCAGCGTAGATCAGGTTAGCTCTGGAAACACCATATATTTT,CASSVDQVSSGNTIYF,-,TRBV9,-,TRBJ1-3
TGTGCCAGCAGTCAGGTAGCGGAGGGCGAGCAGTACTTC,CASSQVAEGEQYF,-,TRBV6-4,-,TRBJ2-7
TGTGCCAGCAGCCCAAGAATCTCGGGGCAGGGGGCTGCTGGGGCCAACGTCCTGACTTTC,CASSPRISGQGAAGANVLTF,TRBD1,TRBV9,-,TRBJ2-6
TGTGCCAGCAGCCAAGGACAGAACACCGGGGAGCTGTTTTTT,CASSQGQNTGELFF,-,TRBV3-1/TRBV3-2,few,TRBJ2-2
TGTGCCAGCGGGCAATCCTACGAGCAGTACTTC,CASGQSYEQYF,-,TRBV7-2,-,TRBJ2-7
TGTGCCAGCAGCCCGGTCAGGGGCGATCAGCCCCAGCATTTT,CASSPVRGDQPQHF,-,TRBV7-6,few,TRBJ1-5
TGTGCCAGCAGCCCCTCAGTAAACACCGGGGAGCTGTTTTTT,CASSPSVNTGELFF,-,TRBV4-2,-,TRBJ2-2
TGTGCCAGTAGTATAGATCGGAGCATGGAGGGATCAATTGATGGCTACACCTTC,CASSIDRSMEGSIDGYTF,-,TRBV19,once,TRBJ1-2
TGTGCCAGCAGCCGTATTCGGGGGGGCTTCGGCTACACCTTC,CASSRIRGGFGYTF,-,TRBV3-1/TRBV3-2,-,TRBJ1-2
TGTGCCAGCAGGGACAGGGAAGGTCAGCCCCAGCATTTT,CASRDREGQPQHF,TRBD1,TRBV12-3/TRBV12-4,few,TRBJ1-5
TGTGCCAGCAGTGGGGACAGAAATTCACCCCTCCACTTT,CASSGDRNSPLHF,TRBD1,TRBV9,-,TRBJ1-6
TGCGCCAGCAGGAAGGGGCCCCCTTACTATGGCTACACCTTC,CASRKGPPYYGYTF,-,TRBV23-1,-,TRBJ1-2
TGTGCCAGCAGCCACGAACTTGGACAGGGTAATTCACCCCTCCACTTT,CASSHELGQGNSPLHF,TRBD1,TRBV3-1/TRBV3-2,-,TRBJ1-6
TGTGCCAGCAGTTCGGGACAGGCCTACAATGAGCAGTTCTTC,CASSSGQAYNEQFF,TRBD1,TRBV27,-,TRBJ2-1
TGTGCCAGCAGCGACCGGACAGTTGTCGAGCAGTACTTC,CASSDRTVVEQYF,-,TRBV7-8,few,TRBJ2-7
TGTGCCAGCGGCGGGGCTTCCTCTGGGGCCAACGTCCTGACTTTC,CASGGASSGANVLTF,-,TRBV5-8,-,TRBJ2-6
TGTGCCAGCAGCAAACCCAATCCCGAGACCCAGTACTTC,CASSKPNPETQYF,-,TRBV21-1,-,TRBJ2-5
TGTGCCAGTAGCACGGGCTGGGGGCCCCGCAATCAGCCCCAGCATTTT,CASSTGWGPRNQPQHF,-,TRBV19,-,TRBJ1-5
TGTGCCAGCAGCCGGACTAGCTACACAGATACGCAGTATTTT,CASSRTSYTDTQYF,TRBD2,TRBV6-2/TRBV6-3,-,TRBJ2-3
TGTGCCAGCAGGGGGGGTCTAAATCAGCCCCAGCATTTT,CASRGGLNQPQHF,-,TRBV7-2,-,TRBJ1-5
TGCGCCAGCAGCTTGGGAAGGGCGGGTGAAAAACTGTTTTTT,CASSLGRAGEKLFF,-,TRBV5-1,-,TRBJ1-4
TGCGCCAGCAGCCAAGTACAGCGGACAGGGGGCACAAACTATGGCTACACCTTC,CASSQVQRTGGTNYGYTF,TRBD1,TRBV4-1,-,TRBJ1-2
TGTGCCAGCAGCCAAGTAAGGTCTCAGGGGACAACAGATACGCAGTATTTT,CASSQVRSQGTTDTQYF,-,TRBV14,once,TRBJ2-3